This T cell receptor beta chain was observed in a study of blood T cell repertoires in COVID-19. Study at large: The United States, Italy and Spain were the sources of the acute and convalescent COVID-19 samples.

The CDR3 consists of 13 residues. V was clipped by 5 bases and J by 11 bases, with 18 bases between them. Germline V gene data show CDR1 as SGHVS and CDR2 as FQNEAQ. Authors' analysis steps: Amplification of reference gene primers was used by the study to estimate nucleated cell counts. TCRdb's copy holds only in-frame clones and misses some; the assay was immunoSEQ multiplex PCR. That table gives V, J and clone size, and the DNA gave D and trimming. Of about 50,000 clones in the sample, around 80% were seen once. Study members were between roughly 18 and 100 years old and lived in around 24 US regions. Participants had their cohort set by participant-reported clinical history.

The origin of this receptor is a woman aged 50 to 60 with acute COVID-19. Sequenced input: PBMCs or T cells enriched from blood (not recorded which). This sequence joins TRBV7-8 and TRBJ1-1; D is perhaps TRBD1 (6 bases). The CDR3 is CASSQGTLQLAFF. CDR3 sequence (DNA): TGTGCCAGCAGCCAAGGGACACTTCAATTGGCTTTCTTT.